Given below is one T cell receptor (beta chain) in context. The sample is drawn from a study of T-cell reconstitution after alpha-beta-depleted transplantation in children. This sample's TCRbeta library carried unique molecular identifier barcodes. TCRdb recomputed calls from the PCR reads with MiXCR, one row per CDR3 protein. The table shows hundreds of thousands of distinct CDR3 sequences, with about 15% occurring only once. The CDR3 extends over 15 amino acids. CDR1 is MNHNS and CDR2 is SASEGT in the germline V gene. V dropped 10 bases and J dropped 2 bases, with 17 bases sitting between them. The chain combines TRBV6-1 with TRBJ2-2, with a possible D match to TRBD1 (6 bases). The clonotype comes from a human donor who donated a stem cell graft to a child with acute myeloid leukemia. The sample was PBMCs from the stem cell graft donor, taken from the stem cell graft. CDR3 sequence: CAISLTGTNTGELFF. The DNA of the CDR3 is TGTGCCATCTCCCTTACAGGGACCAACACCGGGGAGCTGTTTTTT.